Presented here are 27 T cell receptor beta chains from one specimen sequenced in a study of blood T cell repertoires in COVID-19. Data came from immunoSEQ multiplex PCR; TCRdb stores just in-frame clones and leaves some out. The table has roughly 200,000 clones, approximately 83% seen once; the top ten hold more than 1.5%. The specimen was peripheral blood. The receptors were sampled from a human donor in a cohort sampled during active COVID-19.

The chain is built from TRBV19 and TRBJ1-1; TRBD1 aligns across 7 bases. CDR3 size: 14 residues. Germline V gene lookup returns CDR1 LNHDA and CDR2 SQIVND (reference sequence). J lost 0 bases, V lost 6 bases, and 4 bases had no gene match. This chain's CDR3 is CASRETGLNTEAFF. CDR3 in DNA: TGTGCCAGTAGAGAGACAGGGTTGAACACTGAAGCTTTCTTT.

V and J are TRBV6-2 or TRBV6-3 and TRBJ2-5; tentative D call: TRBD2 (7 bases). This CDR3 has 15 amino acids. The V and J ends lost 5 bases and 4 bases respectively, with 17 bases between them. Germline CDR1 reads MNHEY; CDR2 reads SVGEGT. CDR3 DNA: TGTGCCAGCAGTCCCCCCGTTGCGGGGGCAGAGACCCAGTACTTC. Its protein product is CASSPPVAGAETQYF.

Only a few counts were recorded for this clone. The chain links TRBV28 to TRBJ1-2; 9 bases line up with TRBD1. The V gene's germline CDR1 is MDHEN and CDR2 SYDVKM. The CDR3 sequence is 16 residues long. Unmatched junction bases numbered 11, after V lost 4 bases and J lost 5 bases. CDR3 DNA sequence: TGTGCCAGCAGTTCGGTGGGGGGACAGGGAAAATATGGCTACACCTTC. It yields the protein CASSSVGGQGKYGYTF.

This clone showed up just once. J is TRBJ1-1 and V is TRBV27, with D perhaps TRBD1 (6 bases). Germline CDR1 and CDR2: MNHEY and SMNVEV (reference sequence). This CDR3 spans 14 amino acids. Trimming cost V 6 bases and J 4 bases, with 15 bases left between them. CDR3 coding DNA: TGTGCCAGCAGAATGGACAGTCGGGGCACTGAAGCTTTCTTT. Protein product: CASRMDSRGTEAFF.

CDR3 nucleotide sequence: TGTGCCAGCCTTCTCGGTAGCGGGGGGGCGGGGACCCAGTACTTC. Encoded protein: CASLLGSGGAGTQYF. The V gene is TRBV6-5, the J gene TRBJ2-5, with 11 bases lining up with TRBD2. CDR1 and CDR2 from the germline V gene are MNHEY and SVGAGI. The CDR3 length is 15 residues. The V and J ends lost 8 bases and 7 bases, in that order; junction bases with no gene match: 12.

V and J are TRBV19 and TRBJ2-1, with TRBD2 matching 7 bases. Trimming at V came to 5 bases and at J to 3 bases, leaving 7 bases not matched to a gene. Per germline, CDR1 LNHDA and CDR2 SQIVND (reference sequence). This CDR3 is built from 15 residues. CDR3 protein: CASSPPSGVYNEQFF. CDR3 sequence (DNA): TGTGCCAGTAGTCCTCCTAGCGGAGTCTACAATGAGCAGTTCTTC.

The chain has TRBV5-6 and TRBJ2-5, with 10 bases matching TRBD2. V was pared by 0 bases and J by 5 bases, with 7 bases of the junction left unmatched. CDR1 is SGHDT, CDR2 YYEEEE, per germline. The CDR3 length is 16 residues. CDR3 in DNA: TGTGCCAGCAGCTTGGAACTAGCGGGGTTCGGGGAGACCCAGTACTTC. It specifies CASSLELAGFGETQYF.

The chain joins TRBV6-2 or TRBV6-3 to TRBJ1-1; D ambiguous. Germline V CDR1 and CDR2: MNHEY, SVGEGT. V gave up 7 bases and J gave up 5 bases, with 17 bases separating them. The CDR3 extends over 14 amino acids. CDR3 nucleotides: TGTGCCAGCACCCCGGGAGGGTTAAAGACTGAAGCTTTCTTT. This encodes CASTPGGLKTEAFF.

The V and J genes are TRBV23-1 and TRBJ1-5; 7 bases fit TRBD1. TRBV23-1 is marked as an open reading frame, function uncertain. The CDR3 consists of 18 residues. J gave up 0 bases and V 4 bases, and 12 bases lay outside the gene matches. Here the CDR3 DNA reads TGCGCCAGCAGTCCAATTCTCAAGGGGGCTAGTAGCAATCAGCCCCAGCATTTT. It yields the protein CASSPILKGASSNQPQHF.

The chain links TRBV4-3 to TRBJ1-2, with D perhaps matching TRBD1 (5 bases). This CDR3 is 14 amino acids long. The germline V gene encodes CDR1 LGHNA and CDR2 YSLEER. V dropped 1 base and J dropped 4 bases, with 10 bases sitting between them. The CDR3 loop is CASSQGGGLYGYTF. The DNA of the CDR3 is TGCGCCAGCAGCCAAGGGGGCGGCCTCTATGGCTACACCTTC.

The rearrangement links TRBV27 to TRBJ2-6; TRBD1 agrees at 9 bases. The V segment lost 6 bases and the J segment 1 base; nucleotides outside the gene matches: 4. Germline V gene lookup returns CDR1 MNHEY and CDR2 SMNVEV (reference sequence). CDR3 size: 16 residues. Here the CDR3 reads CASSPDRGSGANVLTF. The CDR3 bases are TGTGCCAGCAGCCCAGACAGGGGGTCTGGGGCCAACGTCCTGACTTTC. The complete variable domain, with remaining parts taken from reference TRBV27 and TRBJ2-6, reads EAQVTQNPRYLITVTGKKLTVTCSQNMNHEYMSWYRQDPGLGLRQIYYSMNVEVTDKGDVPEGYKVSRKEKRNFPLILESPSPNQTSLYFCASSPDRGSGANVLTFGAGSRLTVL.

This chain joins TRBV12-3 or TRBV12-4 and TRBJ1-5; D ambiguous. This CDR3 spans 12 amino acids. V was trimmed by 0 bases and J by 7 bases, leaving 4 bases between them. As DNA, the CDR3 is TGTGCCAGCAGTTTAGCCCAACAGCCCCAGCATTTT. Protein: CASSLAQQPQHF.

The chain links TRBV7-2 to TRBJ2-7; TRBD2 aligns across 9 bases. The length of the CDR3 is 16 residues. V dropped 1 base and J dropped 1; count of bases not matched to a gene: 5. The germline CDR1 and CDR2 sequences are SGHTA and FQGNSA. The chain's CDR3 is CASSLDSGSLSYEQYF. As DNA, the CDR3 is TGTGCCAGCAGCTTAGATAGCGGGAGTTTATCCTACGAGCAGTACTTC.

V and J are TRBV5-4 and TRBJ2-3; 11 nucleotides match TRBD2. The V gene end was trimmed by 5 bases and the J gene end by 4 bases; junction bases not matched to a gene: 6. The V gene's germline CDR1 is SGHNT and CDR2 YYREEE (reference sequence). The CDR3 is made up of 15 amino acids. CDR3 protein: CASSSGRASADTQYF. DNA for the CDR3: TGTGCCAGCAGTAGCGGGAGGGCCTCGGCAGATACGCAGTATTTT.

This clone came up a few times. V is TRBV2 and J is TRBJ1-2; D unresolved. CDR1 SNHLY and CDR2 FYNNEI come from the germline V gene. The CDR3 has 14 residues. V was shortened by 2 bases and J by 4 bases, with 11 bases between the two germline ends. CDR3 protein: CASSERRTSYGYTF. The CDR3 DNA sequence: TGTGCCAGCAGTGAACGGAGGACCTCCTATGGCTACACCTTC. Looking up the rest from reference TRBV2 and TRBJ1-2 gives the full variable domain: EPEVTQTPSHQVTQMGQEVILRCVPISNHLYFYWYRQILGQKVEFLVSFYNNEISEKSEIFDDQFSVERPDGSNFTLKIRSTKLEDSAMYFCASSERRTSYGYTFGSGTRLTVV.

The rearrangement joins TRBV5-8 to TRBJ1-1, with D possibly being TRBD1 (5 bases). The CDR3 is 16 amino acids. Between the trimmed V and J ends, which lost 4 bases and 1 base, there was a span of 17 bases. Germline V gene sequence: CDR1 SGHTS, CDR2 YDEGEE. For the CDR3, the DNA is TGTGCCAGCAGCCTAGACAGCGCGGGAAGGAACACTGAAGCTTTCTTT. Translating gives CASSLDSAGRNTEAFF.

This rearrangement joins TRBV28 to TRBJ1-1; D not resolved. CDR3 size: 13 residues. With 6 bases removed from V and 3 bases from J, the gap between germline ends came to 11 bases. Germline-derived CDR1 and CDR2 are MDHEN and SYDVKM. The CDR3 sequence: CASRYAGYTEAFF. DNA for the CDR3: TGTGCCAGCAGGTACGCAGGTTACACTGAAGCTTTCTTT.

The genes are TRBV28 and TRBJ1-1; the match to TRBD1 covers 7 bases. Germline V gives CDR1 MDHEN, CDR2 SYDVKM. J gave up 0 bases and V 5 bases, and 6 bases lay outside the gene matches. The CDR3 is made up of 15 amino acids. The CDR3 loop reads CASSPPGTVNTEAFF. The CDR3 DNA follows: TGTGCCAGCAGTCCCCCCGGGACAGTGAACACTGAAGCTTTCTTT.

In DNA form, the CDR3 reads TGCGCCAGCAGCCCAGGGGCCCTAACCTACGAGCAGTACTTC. Translating gives CASSPGALTYEQYF. The chain joins TRBV5-1 to TRBJ2-7, with D possibly TRBD1 on 6 matching bases. Trimming stripped 4 bases from V and 2 bases from J, with 13 bases between. This CDR3 has 14 amino acids. From germline, CDR1 is SGHRS and CDR2 YFSETQ.

V usage is TRBV5-6 and J usage is TRBJ1-2, with TRBD1 identical over 8 bases. CDR1 is SGHDT, CDR2 YYEEEE, per germline. After removal of 0 bases from V and 6 bases from J, the junction contained 4 bases not matched to a gene. The CDR3 extends over 14 amino acids. The CDR3 reads CASSLDRGGHGYTF. The CDR3 DNA reads as TGTGCCAGCAGCTTGGACAGGGGGGGCCATGGCTACACCTTC.

The chain uses TRBV7-6 and TRBJ2-4; D is perhaps TRBD2 (5 bases). V gave up 1 base and J gave up 5 bases, with 6 bases separating them. Germline CDR1 and CDR2: SGHVS and FNYEAQ. This CDR3 comprises 13 residues. The CDR3 DNA reads as TGTGCCAGCAGCTTAGGGGAGCAAAACATTCAGTACTTC. Its translation: CASSLGEQNIQYF.

This chain connects TRBV7-3 to TRBJ2-5, with 9 bases aligning to TRBD2. The germline CDR1 and CDR2 sequences are SGHTA and FQGTGA. This CDR3 comprises 15 residues. With 1 base clipped from V and 5 bases from J, the junction kept 5 bases outside the gene matches. This chain's CDR3 is CASSLIAGGLETQYF. The CDR3 DNA is TGTGCCAGCAGCTTAATCGCGGGGGGGCTGGAGACCCAGTACTTC. The full variable domain, with the rest looked up from reference TRBV7-3 and TRBJ2-5, is GAGVSQTPSNKVTEKGKYVELRCDPISGHTALYWYRQSLGQGPEFLIYFQGTGAADDSGLPNDRFFAVRPEGSVSTLKIQRTERGDSAVYLCASSLIAGGLETQYFGPGTRLLVL.

CDR3 DNA sequence: TGCGCCAGCGCCCAGGGGGCTGACACTGAAGCTTTCTTT. Protein: CASAQGADTEAFF. V usage is TRBV10-2 and J usage is TRBJ1-1; 8 bases map to TRBD1. The CDR3 totals 13 residues. Germline V gene data show CDR1 as WSHSY and CDR2 as SAAADI. V dropped 8 bases and J dropped 3; count of bases not matched to a gene: 5.

The chain is built from TRBV14 and TRBJ1-2; 7 positions match TRBD1. The CDR3 spans 15 residues. Losses at the gene ends were 0 bases for V and 0 bases for J; bases not matched to a gene: 1. The germline CDR1 and CDR2 sequences are SGHDN and FVKESK. DNA of the CDR3: TGTGCCAGCAGCCAAGATGGGACAGCTAACTATGGCTACACCTTC. Translating it yields CASSQDGTANYGYTF.

The chain uses TRBV11-2 and TRBJ2-7; 8 bases are shared with TRBD1. CDR3 length: 16 amino acids. Germline V gene sequence: CDR1 SGHAT, CDR2 FQNNGV. After removal of 6 bases from V and 5 bases from J, the junction contained 15 bases not matched to a gene. Here the CDR3 reads CASRSPENRGIHEQYF. The CDR3 nucleotides read TGTGCCAGCAGGTCCCCGGAGAACAGGGGGATCCACGAGCAGTACTTC.

V usage is TRBV7-2 and J usage is TRBJ1-1; D not resolved. Germline CDR1 reads SGHTA; CDR2 reads FQGNSA. The length of the CDR3 is 12 residues. The V and J ends lost 7 bases and 0 bases respectively, with 6 bases between them. The CDR3 DNA reads as TGTGCCAGCACCTCCTTGAACACTGAAGCTTTCTTT. Translation gives CASTSLNTEAFF.

In this sample, this clone turned up a few times. The chain combines TRBV7-9 with TRBJ1-2, with TRBD1 matching 10 bases. The CDR3 has 16 amino acids. The V and J ends lost 5 bases and 5 bases, in that order; junction bases with no gene match: 11. The V gene's germline CDR1 is SEHNR and CDR2 FQNEAQ (reference sequence). The CDR3 here is CASSVTGGGAPYGYTF. The CDR3 nucleotides are TGTGCCAGCAGCGTGACAGGGGGCGGGGCTCCTTATGGCTACACCTTC.